The sequence of this T cell receptor (beta chain) was determined in a study of cytomegalovirus exposure and HLA in healthy donors. This clone has just a few counts. The germline gives CDR1 SGHDT, CDR2 YYEEEE. Trimming removed 2 bases at V and 0 bases at J, with 9 bases between. The CDR3 contains 16 residues. Primers for the PCR totalled 60 Vbeta and 13 Jbeta. Assay used: immunoSEQ multiplex PCR; TCRdb lists only in-frame clones, some missing. This repertoire shows hundreds of thousands of clones, roughly 83% found once; its top ten account for roughly 0.66%. The source is a boy younger than 10 in good health and CMV-seronegative. The chain uses TRBV5-6 and TRBJ2-6, with TRBD2 as a possible D gene (6 bases). The sequenced sample consisted of PBMCs. The CDR3 DNA follows: TGTGCCAGCAGCTTCGGGACTGCCTCTGGGGCCAACGTCCTGACTTTC. Translation: CASSFGTASGANVLTF.